The 17 T cell receptor beta chains reported below all come from one sample, sequenced in a study of blood T cell repertoires in COVID-19. Using immunoSEQ multiplex PCR, the repertoire was profiled, and TCRdb retains in-frame clones only, with some absent. Altogether a few hundred thousand clones are present, 75% to 90% being singletons, with the ten largest covering around 13%. The sample taken for sequencing was peripheral blood. The receptors were gathered from an older woman with acute or convalescent COVID-19.

This chain joins TRBV6-2 or TRBV6-3 and TRBJ1-5; D is ambiguous. The CDR3 loop spans 13 amino acids. CDR1 and CDR2 (germline): MNHEY, SVGEGT. The V end lost 2 bases, the J end lost 4 bases, and 6 bases lay between the germline ends. The chain's CDR3 is CASSYESNQPQHF. The CDR3 bases are TGTGCCAGCAGTTACGAGAGTAATCAGCCCCAGCATTTT.

The gene calls are TRBV5-1 and TRBJ2-7, with a tentative D call TRBD1 (7 bases). V lost 0 bases and J 7 bases, leaving 20 bases between the germline ends. The CDR3 totals 16 residues. CDR1 is SGHRS, CDR2 YFSETQ, per germline. CDR3 DNA sequence: TGCGCCAGCAGCTTGGCCGAGACAGGGACTCTACGGGAGCAGTACTTC. This sequence encodes CASSLAETGTLREQYF.

Remarks on this clone: The junction and the germline gene differ at one end; a read error may be behind it. The genes are TRBV6-1 and TRBJ1-2; D may be TRBD1 (6 bases). Germline CDR1 and CDR2: MNHNS and SASEGT. The CDR3 is 13 amino acids. CDR3 in DNA: TGTGCCAGCAGCGAAGGGGGGGACTATGGCTACACCTTC. Amino acid sequence: CASSEGGDYGYTF.

The chain is built from TRBV5-1 and TRBJ1-2; D gene ambiguous. The CDR3 runs 13 residues. Looked up from germline, CDR1 is SGHRS and CDR2 is YFSETQ. Trimming took 2 bases from V and 8 from J, leaving 13 bases between them. CDR3 sequence reads: CASSFGGFAGYTF. The CDR3 DNA reads TGCGCCAGCAGCTTCGGAGGGTTCGCGGGCTACACCTTC. The whole variable domain, remainder taken from reference TRBV5-1 and TRBJ1-2, is KAGVTQTPRYLIKTRGQQVTLSCSPISGHRSVSWYQQTPGQGLQFLFEYFSETQRNKGNFPGRFSGRQFSNSRSEMNVSTLELGDSALYLCASSFGGFAGYTFGSGTRLTVV.

V gene TRBV3-1 (or the pseudogene TRBV3-2) combines with J gene TRBJ1-1, with 7 bases that match TRBD1. V lost 4 bases and J lost 0; bases outside the gene matches: 8. The germline gives CDR1 LGHDT, CDR2 YNNKEL (reference sequence). The CDR3 is made up of 16 amino acids. CDR3 nucleotides: TGTGCCAGCAGCCCCTGGGACAGACCCATGAACACTGAAGCTTTCTTT. This translates into CASSPWDRPMNTEAFF.

This chain connects TRBV3-1 (or the pseudogene TRBV3-2) to TRBJ2-3, with TRBD2 matching over 12 bases. Germline trimming cut 4 bases from V and 0 bases from J; bases unmatched to any gene: 11. Looked up from germline, CDR1 is LGHDT and CDR2 is YNNKEL (reference sequence). The CDR3 runs 19 residues. The CDR3 spells CASSPLGLAGGFSTDTQYF. DNA of the CDR3: TGTGCCAGCAGCCCCCTTGGGCTAGCGGGGGGGTTTAGCACAGATACGCAGTATTTT.

This chain joins TRBV6-6 and TRBJ2-3, with TRBD2 identical over 10 bases. Looked up from germline, CDR1 is MNHNY and CDR2 is SVGAGI (reference sequence). J lost 6 bases, V lost 6 bases, and 12 bases had no gene match. The CDR3 has 16 amino acids. The CDR3 DNA sequence: TGTGCCAGCAGCCCCCCTAGCGGGAGATTCACCGATACGCAGTATTTT. It translates to CASSPPSGRFTDTQYF.

This chain connects TRBV27 to TRBJ1-6; 7 nucleotides align to TRBD1. V lost 2 bases and J lost 8; bases outside the gene matches: 3. There are 14 residues in the CDR3. Per germline, CDR1 MNHEY and CDR2 SMNVEV (reference sequence). This chain's CDR3 is CASSLRGRDSPLHF. The CDR3 DNA reads TGTGCCAGCAGTTTAAGGGGGCGGGATTCACCCCTCCACTTT.

V is TRBV3-1 (or the pseudogene TRBV3-2) and J is TRBJ2-5; TRBD2 aligns across 7 bases. Germline CDR1 and CDR2: LGHDT and YNNKEL (reference sequence). This CDR3 has 15 residues. The V gene end was trimmed by 1 base and the J gene end by 2 bases; junction bases not matched to a gene: 4. CDR3 bases: TGTGCCAGCAGCCAAGTTCCAGCGGGGCAAGAGACCCAGTACTTC. This gives the protein CASSQVPAGQETQYF.

J is TRBJ1-6 and V is TRBV5-4; D is unclear. Germline values: CDR1 SGHNT, CDR2 YYREEE (reference sequence). The CDR3 sequence is 15 residues long. Trimming removed 2 bases at V and 4 bases at J, with 10 bases between. Here the CDR3 DNA reads TGTGCCAGCAGCTTCAGCCGGGAGTATAATTCACCCCTCCACTTT. This translates into CASSFSREYNSPLHF.

V usage is TRBV14 and J usage is TRBJ1-2, with TRBD1 identical over 9 bases. The V gene end was trimmed by 3 bases and the J gene end by 3 bases; junction bases not matched to a gene: 8. CDR1 and CDR2 (germline): SGHDN, FVKESK. The CDR3 totals 16 residues. CDR3 in amino acids: CASSQRPGQGDYGYTF. In DNA, the CDR3 is TGTGCCAGCAGCCAGAGGCCGGGACAGGGTGACTATGGCTACACCTTC.

The J gene is TRBJ2-2, the V gene TRBV9, with D unresolved. The CDR3 runs 15 residues. Germline V gene data show CDR1 as SGDLS and CDR2 as YYNGEE. Trimming stripped 3 bases from V and 3 bases from J, with 12 bases between. CDR3 loop: CASSATAADTGELFF. CDR3 DNA: TGTGCCAGCAGCGCAACAGCTGCCGACACCGGGGAGCTGTTTTTT.

V is TRBV2 and J is TRBJ2-1, with TRBD2 matching 8 bases. The CDR3 runs 16 residues. The J segment lost 0 bases and the V segment lost 7 bases, leaving 8 bases of the junction unmatched. CDR1 and CDR2 from the germline V gene are SNHLY and FYNNEI. CDR3 amino acids: CASTGAGGASYNEQFF. The CDR3 DNA reads TGTGCCAGCACTGGCGCGGGAGGAGCCTCCTACAATGAGCAGTTCTTC. Using reference TRBV2 and TRBJ2-1 for the parts outside the CDR3, the full variable domain is EPEVTQTPSHQVTQMGQEVILRCVPISNHLYFYWYRQILGQKVEFLVSFYNNEISEKSEIFDDQFSVERPDGSNFTLKIRSTKLEDSAMYFCASTGAGGASYNEQFFGPGTRLTVL.

This clone was observed a single time. The J gene is TRBJ1-5, the V gene TRBV29-1; maybe TRBD1 (5 bases). Germline V CDR1 and CDR2: SQVTM, ANQGSEA. The CDR3 runs 15 residues. V was clipped by 4 bases and J by 0 bases, with 13 bases between them. CDR3 bases: TGCAGCGTTGGGTGGGGGGGACCTAGCAATCAGCCCCAGCATTTT. Its translation: CSVGWGGPSNQPQHF.

DNA for the CDR3: TGTGCCAGCGTCGAAAGGCGGAGCTCCTACGAGCAGTACTTC. It specifies CASVERRSSYEQYF. This chain links TRBV28 with TRBJ2-7, with D unresolved. This CDR3 comprises 14 residues. Germline V gene data show CDR1 as MDHEN and CDR2 as SYDVKM. V was shortened by 8 bases and J by 0 bases, with 14 bases between the two germline ends.

The V call is TRBV28, the J call TRBJ1-2, with 12 bases that match TRBD1. The CDR3 consists of 16 residues. Germline V gene data show CDR1 as MDHEN and CDR2 as SYDVKM. After removal of 2 bases from V and 4 bases from J, the junction contained 5 bases not matched to a gene. The CDR3 coding sequence is TGTGCCAGCAGTTTAGGGACAGGGGGCGGGAGCTATGGCTACACCTTC. Protein: CASSLGTGGGSYGYTF.

The chain joins TRBV6-2 or TRBV6-3 to TRBJ1-5; TRBD1 might be the D (6 bases). Germline CDR1 is MNHEY and CDR2 is SVGEGT. This CDR3 has 16 amino acids. With 2 bases removed from V and 1 base from J, the gap between germline ends came to 12 bases. The CDR3 region is CASSYQAGVSNQPQHF. DNA for the CDR3: TGTGCCAGCAGTTACCAGGCAGGGGTAAGCAATCAGCCCCAGCATTTT.